The 22 T cell receptor beta chains in this list originate from one sample, sequenced in a study of T cells in Graves' hyperthyroidism and ophthalmopathy. Amplification of TCR beta CDR3 regions was performed using RNA transcripts as template. HTBI primers drove first-round RT-PCR of the TCR CDR3. Using its own MiXCR run on the multiplex PCR reads, TCRdb lists one record per CDR3 protein. Found here are hundreds of thousands of distinct CDR3 sequences, almost 25% of them singletons; the top ten hold about a third. Sequencing was done on a sample of blood. These receptors were taken from a woman aged 40 to 50 with Graves' ophthalmopathy.

This chain links TRBV6-1 with TRBJ2-5; 9 bases are shared with TRBD1. The germline gives CDR1 MNHNS, CDR2 SASEGT. The CDR3 extends over 13 amino acids. V gave up 6 bases and J gave up 4 bases; unmatched junction bases: 3. CDR3 region: CASSTGGAETQYF. The DNA of the CDR3 is TGTGCCAGCAGCACAGGGGGCGCAGAGACCCAGTACTTC.

This clonotype was recorded at least ten times. The chain has TRBV27 and TRBJ2-3; D gene uncertain. CDR3 length: 17 amino acids. The ends were cut back, 1 base at V and 0 bases at J, with 14 bases in the middle. Per the germline V gene, CDR1 is MNHEY and CDR2 is SMNVEV (reference sequence). The CDR3 bases are TGTGCCAGCAGTTTATACGGTTGGCTGCCTAGCACAGATACGCAGTATTTT. Translation gives CASSLYGWLPSTDTQYF.

The sample holds many counts of this clonotype. The CDR3 nucleotides read TGTGCCAGTAGTAACGACAGGGCTGGGGCCAACGTCCTGACTTTC. It yields the protein CASSNDRAGANVLTF. V usage is TRBV19 and J usage is TRBJ2-6; TRBD1 aligns across 7 bases. The length of the CDR3 is 15 residues. The trim removed 4 bases at V and 2 bases at J, leaving 2 bases unmatched. In germline, CDR1 is LNHDA, CDR2 SQIVND (reference sequence).

This clonotype was counted ten times or more. This CDR3 is CAIPRQGPFYGYTF. The CDR3 nucleotides are TGTGCCATACCAAGACAGGGACCCTTCTATGGCTACACCTTC. The rearrangement uses TRBV28 and TRBJ1-2; 7 nucleotides agree with TRBD1. The ends lost 10 bases at V and 4 bases at J; junction bases unmatched: 12. This CDR3 spans 14 amino acids. Germline loops: CDR1 MDHEN, CDR2 SYDVKM.

The rearrangement uses TRBV6-2 or TRBV6-3 and TRBJ2-7, with 8 bases aligning to TRBD2. J gave up 2 bases and V 7 bases, and 4 bases lay outside the gene matches. The CDR3 contains 13 residues. CDR1 is MNHEY, CDR2 SVGEGT, per germline. The CDR3 is CASNLAGPYEQYF. The CDR3 DNA is TGTGCCAGCAACCTAGCGGGCCCCTACGAGCAGTACTTC.

The table lists this clonotype with many counts. This chain's CDR3 is CATSRDKGIGGNTIYF. CDR3 DNA: TGTGCCACCAGCAGAGATAAGGGGATCGGTGGAAACACCATATATTTT. The rearrangement links TRBV15 to TRBJ1-3; tentative D call: TRBD1 (5 bases). V lost 0 bases and J 3 bases, leaving 12 bases between the germline ends. Germline CDR1 and CDR2: LNHNV and YYDKDF (reference sequence). CDR3 length equals 16 residues.

This chain uses TRBV28 with TRBJ1-2; 9 bases are shared with TRBD1. V trimming: 9 bases; J trimming: 5 bases; junction bases outside the gene matches: 4. The CDR3 loop spans 12 amino acids. Looked up from germline, CDR1 is MDHEN and CDR2 is SYDVKM. This CDR3 is CASRQGGYGYTF. The CDR3 nucleotides are TGTGCCAGTCGACAGGGGGGGTATGGCTACACCTTC.

This clonotype showed up many times. The chain is built from TRBV7-9 and TRBJ2-5; D is undetermined. The V end was cut by 2 bases, the J end by 11 bases, with 9 bases between. CDR1 is SEHNR and CDR2 is FQNEAQ in the germline V gene (reference sequence). CDR3 size: 11 residues. The CDR3 DNA reads TGTGCCAGCAGCTTAACGCAGGCTCAGTACTTC. It encodes CASSLTQAQYF.

In its sample, this clonotype was seen a few times. The CDR3, as DNA: TGTGCCTGGACCACCCCGGGGAGGGCCAACTCCTACGAGCAGTACTTC. Its translation is CAWTTPGRANSYEQYF. This chain connects TRBV30 to TRBJ2-7; 7 nucleotides line up with TRBD2. Germline V gene lookup returns CDR1 GTSNPN and CDR2 SVGIG (reference sequence). V shed 4 bases, J shed 0 bases, and the junction held 12 bases outside the gene matches. The CDR3 loop spans 16 amino acids.

There are many counts of this clonotype. The chain combines TRBV28 with TRBJ2-5, with 12 nucleotides matching TRBD1. This CDR3 contains 15 residues. V lost 11 bases to trimming and J lost 4 bases; unmatched junction nucleotides: 11. Looked up from germline, CDR1 is MDHEN and CDR2 is SYDVKM. In nucleotides, the CDR3 is TGTGCCGGGGACAGGGGGCAACCCGCGATAGAGACCCAGTACTTC. It yields the protein CAGDRGQPAIETQYF.

This clonotype showed up many times. The chain is built from TRBV7-9 and TRBJ2-7; 7 bases align to TRBD1. This CDR3 contains 15 residues. Trimming at V came to 3 bases and at J to 3 bases, leaving 8 bases not matched to a gene. Germline V gene sequence: CDR1 SEHNR, CDR2 FQNEAQ (reference sequence). The CDR3 nucleotides are TGTGCCAGCAGCTTCCCCGGGACAGAGTACTACGAGCAGTACTTC. It yields the protein CASSFPGTEYYEQYF.

The rearrangement joins TRBV6-5 to TRBJ2-7; 7 bases are shared with TRBD1. Trimming at V came to 0 bases and at J to 7 bases, leaving 9 bases not matched to a gene. The germline V gene has CDR1 MNHEY and CDR2 SVGAGI. CDR3 length: 15 amino acids. The CDR3 protein is CASSYSRGSGLEQYF. CDR3 coding DNA: TGTGCCAGCAGTTACTCCAGGGGGTCAGGTCTGGAGCAGTACTTC.

This clonotype was seen at least ten times. The chain links TRBV28 to TRBJ2-5, with 9 bases that match TRBD1. Germline CDR1 MDHEN, CDR2 SYDVKM. Trimming cost V 4 bases and J 1 base; bases outside gene matches: 10. The CDR3 length is 17 residues. In DNA form, the CDR3 reads TGTGCCAGCAGTTCCGACAGGGGGTTCCAAATCCAAGAGACCCAGTACTTC. Translated: CASSSDRGFQIQETQYF.

The chain employs TRBV28 and TRBJ2-7; 12 bases line up with TRBD1. The ends lost 6 bases at V and 5 bases at J; junction bases unmatched: 8. The CDR3 has 15 residues. In germline, CDR1 is MDHEN, CDR2 SYDVKM. CDR3 amino acids: CASRKGGQGANEQYF. CDR3 sequence (DNA): TGTGCCAGCAGAAAAGGGGGACAGGGGGCTAACGAGCAGTACTTC.

The chain uses TRBV28 and TRBJ2-4, with a possible D match to TRBD2 (5 bases). V was cut by 7 bases and J by 10 bases, with 23 bases left in between. The CDR3 has 15 amino acids. The V gene's germline CDR1 is MDHEN and CDR2 SYDVKM. CDR3 amino acids: CASTPRAAGMGIQYF. In DNA form, the CDR3 reads TGTGCCAGCACCCCCCGGGCCGCGGGCATGGGGATTCAGTACTTC.

The gene calls are TRBV6-1 and TRBJ1-5; the match to TRBD1 covers 9 bases. This CDR3 is built from 14 residues. CDR1 is MNHNS, CDR2 SASEGT, per germline. Trimming cost V 6 bases and J 5 bases; bases outside gene matches: 5. CDR3 region: CASRVGTGYQPQHF. The CDR3 bases are TGTGCCAGCAGGGTCGGGACAGGGTATCAGCCCCAGCATTTT.

V and J are TRBV2 and TRBJ2-7; D may be TRBD1 (7 bases). CDR3 size: 15 residues. V dropped 4 bases and J dropped 2 bases, with 15 bases sitting between them. Looked up from germline, CDR1 is SNHLY and CDR2 is FYNNEI. The CDR3 DNA follows: TGTGCCAGCAGTGGTGTCGGAGGGACAGCCTACGAGCAGTACTTC. Residues: CASSGVGGTAYEQYF.

This clonotype showed up just a few times. The chain links TRBV20-1 to TRBJ2-5; D may be TRBD2 (7 bases). This CDR3 contains 14 residues. Germline assignment: CDR1 DFQATT and CDR2 SNEGSKA (reference sequence). Trimming cost V 4 bases and J 5 bases, with 17 bases left between them. CDR3 sequence (DNA): TGCAGTGCTAAAGGGGGGGCAAAAAGGGAGACCCAGTACTTC. Amino acid sequence: CSAKGGAKRETQYF.

This clonotype showed up many times. J is TRBJ2-4 and V is TRBV7-9; D is possibly TRBD1 (5 bases). Germline V gene sequence: CDR1 SEHNR, CDR2 FQNEAQ (reference sequence). Trimming stripped 2 bases from V and 9 bases from J, with 17 bases between. The CDR3 spans 15 residues. The CDR3, as DNA: TGTGCCAGCAGCTTATTGACAGATCCCCTGGGCATTCAGTACTTC. Protein: CASSLLTDPLGIQYF.

This clonotype was recorded at least ten times. The chain joins TRBV29-1 to TRBJ2-5; D ambiguous. CDR1 SQVTM and CDR2 ANQGSEA come from the germline V gene. CDR3 size: 12 residues. Trimming removed 1 base from V and 5 bases from J, with 8 bases in between. The CDR3 spells CSVEALGETQYF. The CDR3 DNA reads TGCAGCGTTGAAGCCCTGGGGGAGACCCAGTACTTC.

This clonotype was recorded many times. The CDR3 sequence is CASSNRPGTDIYEQYF. The CDR3 coding sequence is TGTGCCAGCAGCAATCGCCCCGGGACTGATATTTACGAGCAGTACTTC. The J gene is TRBJ2-7, the V gene TRBV27; D is possibly TRBD2 (6 bases). CDR1 is MNHEY and CDR2 is SMNVEV in the germline V gene (reference sequence). The CDR3 spans 16 residues. The V end lost 6 bases, the J end lost 4 bases, and 22 bases lay between the germline ends.

The chain has TRBV20-1 and TRBJ2-5; no firm D call. Looked up from germline, CDR1 is DFQATT and CDR2 is SNEGSKA (reference sequence). Trimming removed 5 bases from V and 2 bases from J, with 12 bases in between. The CDR3 has 13 amino acids. CDR3 coding DNA: TGCAGTGCTCCCTCCCGACCTCAAGAGACCCAGTACTTC. It codes for CSAPSRPQETQYF.